The 11 T cell receptor beta chains reported below all come from one sample, sequenced in a study of shared clonotypes between healthy human individuals. Some clones are missing from TCRdb's copy, which holds only in-frame ones; the method was immunoSEQ multiplex PCR. The repertoire holds about 1.1 million clones, roughly 80% seen once, with 0.89% in the top ten. Material for sequencing was memory CD4+ T cells from PBMCs. Subset denoted: CD45RA-negative fraction. The receptors were gathered from a man aged 18 to 29 in good health. Some clones in this sample may be carry-over from other donors' samples.

A remark on this clone: A much larger clone differs from this one at a single base, so this may be a read error. The chain employs TRBV4-1 and TRBJ2-3; D is uncertain. Germline lookup yields CDR1 MGHRA and CDR2 YSYEKL. The V gene lost 4 bases and the J gene lost 1 base, with 6 bases spanning the gap. The CDR3 is made up of 13 amino acids. For the CDR3, the DNA is TGCGCCAGCAGCCTGTGGGGCACAGATACGCAGTATTTT. The encoded protein is CASSLWGTDTQYF.

The table lists this clone with a few counts. The chain carries TRBV5-1 and TRBJ2-3; D might be TRBD1 (5 bases). With 0 bases removed from V and 4 bases from J, the gap between germline ends came to 12 bases. Germline lookup yields CDR1 SGHRS and CDR2 YFSETQ. This CDR3 has 15 residues. The CDR3 DNA is TGCGCCAGCAGCTTGGAGTTTAGGGGTCCAGATACGCAGTATTTT. It translates to CASSLEFRGPDTQYF.

V usage is TRBV5-5 and J usage is TRBJ2-5; D remains unclear. In germline, CDR1 is SGHKS, CDR2 YYEKEE (reference sequence). Trimming stripped 1 base from V and 5 bases from J, with 9 bases between. The CDR3 covers 13 residues. Here the CDR3 reads CASSLSGRETQYF. The DNA of the CDR3 is TGTGCCAGCAGCTTGTCAGGCCGGGAGACCCAGTACTTC.

Comment on this clone: A read error may account for a junction end that differs from germline. The rearrangement links TRBV27 to TRBJ2-5, with D maybe TRBD1 (5 bases). Germline CDR1 is MNHEY and CDR2 is SMNVEV (reference sequence). The CDR3 has 13 residues. The chain's CDR3 is CASSPGAQGTQYF. The CDR3 coding sequence is TGTGCCAGCAGTCCTGGGGCCCAAGGGACCCAGTACTTC.

The J gene is TRBJ2-7, the V gene TRBV5-1, with D possibly TRBD2 on 5 matching bases. The germline CDR1 and CDR2 sequences are SGHRS and YFSETQ. V dropped 5 bases and J dropped 4 bases, with 13 bases sitting between them. The CDR3 has 13 residues. DNA for the CDR3: TGCGCCAGCAGAGAGCCGGGGTGGTACGAGCAGTACTTC. It encodes CASREPGWYEQYF.

To note about this clone: This sample includes further DNA sequences coding for the same CDR3. The V call is TRBV28, the J call TRBJ1-1; D uncertain. CDR1 MDHEN and CDR2 SYDVKM come from the germline V gene. V lost 2 bases, J lost 1 base, and 5 bases lay in between. The CDR3 contains 13 residues. The CDR3 region has the DNA TGTGCCAGCAGTTTAGTGGGGAACACTGAAGCTTTCTTT. Its protein is CASSLVGNTEAFF.

J is TRBJ1-2 and V is TRBV11-2; possibly TRBD1 for D (6 bases). V lost 5 bases, J lost 1 base, and 20 bases lay in between. Per germline, CDR1 SGHAT and CDR2 FQNNGV. This CDR3 is 17 amino acids long. DNA of the CDR3: TGTGCCAGCAGCCCAGGTCGCGGTACAGGGTATAACTATGGCTACACCTTC. As protein: CASSPGRGTGYNYGYTF.

This clone was seen repeatedly, ten times or more. The chain carries TRBV4-2 and TRBJ1-3, with D maybe TRBD1 (5 bases). The germline CDR1 and CDR2 sequences are LGHNA and YNFKEQ. This CDR3 comprises 15 residues. Trimming left V 3 bases short and J 9 bases short, with 18 bases between. In DNA form, the CDR3 reads TGTGCCAGCAGCCAGTCCAACCAGGGTCTGAGCACCATATATTTT. It codes for CASSQSNQGLSTIYF.

The chain combines TRBV30 with TRBJ2-6; weak D call: TRBD2 (6 bases). There are 14 residues in the CDR3. The V and J ends lost 4 bases and 1 base respectively, with 8 bases between them. Germline assignment: CDR1 GTSNPN and CDR2 SVGIG (reference sequence). The CDR3 DNA sequence: TGTGCCTGGACCGGAGGGTCTGGGGCCAACGTCCTGACTTTC. Residues: CAWTGGSGANVLTF. Full variable domain (remainder filled in from reference TRBV30 and TRBJ2-6): SQTIHQWPATLVQPVGSPLSLECTVEGTSNPNLYWYRQAAGRGLQLLFYSVGIGQISSEVPQNLSASRPQDRQFILSSKKLLLSDSGFYLCAWTGGSGANVLTFGAGSRLTVL.

V gene TRBV18 combines with J gene TRBJ2-1; 11 bases agree with TRBD2. Germline V gives CDR1 KGHSH, CDR2 LQKENI. This CDR3 spans 19 amino acids. V was pared by 3 bases and J by 5 bases, with 15 bases of the junction left unmatched. CDR3 region: CASSPLGGLAGGDNNEQFF. The CDR3 nucleotides read TGTGCCAGCTCACCCCTCGGGGGGCTAGCGGGGGGCGATAACAATGAGCAGTTCTTC.

The chain's CDR3 is CASSQDGTGGGYTF. Here the CDR3 DNA reads TGTGCCAGCAGCCAAGATGGCACAGGGGGAGGCTACACCTTC. The V gene is TRBV4-2, the J gene TRBJ1-2; 8 positions agree with TRBD1. J was trimmed by 8 bases and V by 0 bases; bases with no gene match: 5. The CDR3 spans 14 residues. CDR1 and CDR2 from the germline V gene are LGHNA and YNFKEQ.